The next 31 T cell receptor beta chains were all read from a single sample in a study of cytomegalovirus exposure and HLA in healthy donors. PCR was performed using 60 Vbeta and 13 Jbeta primers. Repertoires were generated with immunoSEQ multiplex PCR, while TCRdb's copy carries only in-frame clones and drops some. The profile covers 150,000 to 200,000 clones, with about four fifths appearing a single time and approximately 11% taken by the ten largest. Sequencing was done on a sample of PBMCs. The receptor source for this set is a man in his fifties or sixties in good health and CMV-seropositive.

The rearrangement joins TRBV11-3 to TRBJ2-1; 7 nucleotides align to TRBD2. The V gene end was trimmed by 1 base and the J gene end by 3 bases; junction bases not matched to a gene: 3. The germline gives CDR1 SGHNT, CDR2 YENEEA. The CDR3 runs 15 residues. Written as DNA, the CDR3 is TGTGCCAGCAGCTTAGCGGGAGGAATCTACAATGAGCAGTTCTTC. Protein product: CASSLAGGIYNEQFF. Together with reference TRBV11-3 and TRBJ2-1, the CDR3 gives the full variable domain: EAGVVQSPRYKIIEKKQPVAFWCNPISGHNTLYWYLQNLGQGPELLIRYENEEAVDDSQLPKDRFSAERLKGVDSTLKIQPAELGDSAVYLCASSLAGGIYNEQFFGPGTRLTVL.

The chain employs TRBV5-1 and TRBJ2-1; 8 positions match TRBD1. V lost 1 base and J lost 6; bases outside the gene matches: 6. Germline-derived CDR1 and CDR2 are SGHRS and YFSETQ. This CDR3 is 15 amino acids long. For the CDR3, the DNA is TGCGCCAGCAGCTTGCCAGGACAGGGATTCAATGAGCAGTTCTTC. Translation: CASSLPGQGFNEQFF. The entire variable domain, with the rest obtained from reference TRBV5-1 and TRBJ2-1, is as follows: KAGVTQTPRYLIKTRGQQVTLSCSPISGHRSVSWYQQTPGQGLQFLFEYFSETQRNKGNFPGRFSGRQFSNSRSEMNVSTLELGDSALYLCASSLPGQGFNEQFFGPGTRLTVL.

In this sample, this clone turned up once. This rearrangement joins TRBV7-9 to TRBJ1-1; 10 bases fit TRBD1. The trim removed 5 bases at V and 7 bases at J, leaving 7 bases unmatched. The germline V gene encodes CDR1 SEHNR and CDR2 FQNEAQ (reference sequence). The length of the CDR3 is 14 residues. Written as DNA, the CDR3 is TGTGCCAGCAGCCAGACAGGGGGCGAGGTTGAAGCTTTCTTT. Protein product: CASSQTGGEVEAFF.

This chain connects TRBV5-1 to TRBJ2-3, with TRBD2 matching over 10 bases. V lost 3 bases, J lost 3 bases, and 10 bases stayed unmatched. Germline loops: CDR1 SGHRS, CDR2 YFSETQ. CDR3 size: 17 residues. The CDR3 sequence is CASSSRPGLAKTDTQYF. In DNA form, the CDR3 reads TGCGCCAGCAGCTCAAGACCGGGACTAGCGAAGACAGATACGCAGTATTTT.

The chain uses TRBV9 and TRBJ2-1, with 7 bases identical to TRBD1. Trimming took 0 bases from V and 6 from J; bases not matched to a gene: 9. Germline lookup yields CDR1 SGDLS and CDR2 YYNGEE. The CDR3 has 16 amino acids. The CDR3 loop is CASSVAQGVTINEQFF. The CDR3 nucleotides are TGTGCCAGCAGCGTAGCCCAGGGGGTAACAATCAATGAGCAGTTCTTC.

The CDR3 DNA sequence: TGTGCCAGCAGCTTAAGCGGGGTACCTAGGGGCTACACCTTC. Amino acids: CASSLSGVPRGYTF. This chain connects TRBV7-2 to TRBJ1-2; D not resolved. V lost 2 bases, J lost 8 bases, and 15 bases lay in between. CDR1 SGHTA and CDR2 FQGNSA come from the germline V gene. CDR3 length: 14 residues.

The rearrangement links TRBV9 to TRBJ2-1; the D gene is possibly TRBD2 (6 bases). CDR3 length equals 13 residues. Trimming removed 0 bases at V and 5 bases at J, with 6 bases between. Germline CDR1 is SGDLS and CDR2 is YYNGEE. The CDR3 region is CASSVAGDNEQFF. DNA of the CDR3: TGTGCCAGCAGCGTAGCGGGGGACAATGAGCAGTTCTTC.

The chain recombines TRBV4-1 with TRBJ2-5, with 9 bases that match TRBD2. The J call is in doubt because the DNA end fits TRBJ2-7 better. Germline V gives CDR1 MGHRA, CDR2 YSYEKL. CDR3 size: 16 residues. The CDR3 DNA sequence: TGCGCCAGCAGCCAGAGTCCGGGACTAGCCTCCCTCGAGCAGTACTTC. Protein: CASSQSPGLASLEQYF.

For the CDR3, the DNA is TGTGCCAGTACCCTAGACTCGGGAGCCGTTCAGCCCCAGCATTTT. Its translation: CASTLDSGAVQPQHF. The rearrangement links TRBV19 to TRBJ1-5; D gene unclear. CDR1 is LNHDA and CDR2 is SQIVND in the germline V gene (reference sequence). This CDR3 contains 15 residues. V was shortened by 7 bases and J by 6 bases, with 19 bases between the two germline ends.

The chain carries TRBV19 and TRBJ2-1; the match to TRBD2 covers 8 bases. CDR1 and CDR2 (germline): LNHDA, SQIVND (reference sequence). V shed 2 bases and J 6 bases; nucleotides not matched to a gene: 3. The CDR3 contains 14 residues. CDR3 DNA: TGTGCCAGTAGTATACAAGCGGGAGTCAATGAGCAGTTCTTC. Protein product: CASSIQAGVNEQFF.

V usage is TRBV10-3 and J usage is TRBJ1-5, with D possibly being TRBD1 (5 bases). Trimming left V 6 bases short and J 3 bases short, with 12 bases between. This CDR3 is built from 14 residues. The V gene's germline CDR1 is ENHRY and CDR2 SYGVKD. CDR3 protein: CAISQDSYNQPQHF. The CDR3 nucleotides are TGTGCCATCAGCCAAGACAGCTACAATCAGCCCCAGCATTTT.

This clone turned up a few times. The V and J genes are TRBV29-1 and TRBJ1-2; D unresolved. The CDR3 sequence is 12 residues long. The germline V gene has CDR1 SQVTM and CDR2 ANQGSEA. The V and J ends lost 3 bases and 5 bases respectively, with 10 bases between them. This CDR3 reads CSVDSGFYGYTF. CDR3 nucleotide sequence: TGCAGCGTTGACTCGGGTTTTTATGGCTACACCTTC.

The count of this clone is one. V usage is TRBV6-4 and J usage is TRBJ2-7; the D gene is possibly TRBD1 (5 bases). The CDR3 extends over 16 amino acids. V lost 2 bases and J lost 2, with 16 bases in between. Germline-derived CDR1 and CDR2 are MRHNA and SNTAGT. The CDR3 sequence is CASSDIWGRVAYEQYF. In DNA, the CDR3 is TGTGCCAGCAGTGACATCTGGGGCAGGGTCGCCTACGAGCAGTACTTC.

V usage is TRBV5-4 and J usage is TRBJ1-1; D unclear. The V end was cut by 0 bases, the J end by 1 base, with 10 bases between. CDR1 SGHNT and CDR2 YYREEE come from the germline V gene (reference sequence). The CDR3 is 15 residues long. The chain's CDR3 is CASSLDPNSNTEAFF. The CDR3 DNA follows: TGTGCCAGCAGCTTGGATCCGAACTCGAACACTGAAGCTTTCTTT.

This clone was found once. V is TRBV18 and J is TRBJ2-2, with D possibly being TRBD1 (6 bases). V shed 3 bases and J shed 1 base, with 12 bases lying between them. This CDR3 region has 16 residues. The V gene's germline CDR1 is KGHSH and CDR2 LQKENI. CDR3: CASSPYATGNTGELFF. DNA of the CDR3: TGTGCCAGCTCACCCTACGCGACAGGGAACACCGGGGAGCTGTTTTTT.

V and J are TRBV10-3 and TRBJ1-5; TRBD1 matches 10 bases. Germline loops: CDR1 ENHRY, CDR2 SYGVKD. This CDR3 spans 14 amino acids. The V gene end was trimmed by 7 bases and the J gene end by 5 bases; junction bases not matched to a gene: 5. The DNA of the CDR3 is TGTGCCATCACTTCGGACAGGGGGGATCAGCCCCAGCATTTT. This translates into CAITSDRGDQPQHF.

The chain is built from TRBV28 and TRBJ1-6; D perhaps matches TRBD1 (5 bases). Germline-derived CDR1 and CDR2 are MDHEN and SYDVKM. Trimming shortened V by 10 bases and J by 8 bases, and 21 bases separated the two germline ends. The CDR3 has 15 amino acids. The CDR3, as DNA: TGTGCCACCCTCGCGGGGACGCGCGGGCATTCACCCCTCCACTTT. Encoded protein: CATLAGTRGHSPLHF.

The genes are TRBV5-1 and TRBJ2-6; unclear D gene. There are 15 residues in the CDR3. Germline loops: CDR1 SGHRS, CDR2 YFSETQ. Trimming took 4 bases from V and 0 from J, leaving 8 bases between them. The CDR3 nucleotides read TGCGCCAGCAGCCCAGCGAGCTCTGGGGCCAACGTCCTGACTTTC. Encoded protein: CASSPASSGANVLTF. The full variable domain, in which reference TRBV5-1 and TRBJ2-6 provide the parts outside the CDR3, is KAGVTQTPRYLIKTRGQQVTLSCSPISGHRSVSWYQQTPGQGLQFLFEYFSETQRNKGNFPGRFSGRQFSNSRSEMNVSTLELGDSALYLCASSPASSGANVLTFGAGSRLTVL.

This chain uses TRBV5-1 with TRBJ2-3, with D possibly TRBD1 on 6 matching bases. V dropped 6 bases and J dropped 3 bases, with 17 bases sitting between them. Looked up from germline, CDR1 is SGHRS and CDR2 is YFSETQ. CDR3 length: 15 amino acids. CDR3 amino acids: CASIPLGGGTDTQYF. As DNA, the CDR3 is TGCGCCAGCATCCCCCTAGGGGGTGGGACAGATACGCAGTATTTT.

The J gene is TRBJ1-3, the V gene TRBV6-5; the D is unclear. Germline assignment: CDR1 MNHEY and CDR2 SVGAGI. There are 13 residues in the CDR3. V was cut by 6 bases and J by 4 bases, with 10 bases left in between. In DNA form, the CDR3 reads TGTGCCAGCAGCCCAGGTTACGGAAACACCATATATTTT. It specifies CASSPGYGNTIYF.

The rearrangement uses TRBV6-5 and TRBJ1-1; D unclear. The CDR3 totals 14 residues. The germline gives CDR1 MNHEY, CDR2 SVGAGI. Trimming removed 5 bases from V and 1 base from J, with 11 bases in between. The CDR3 region has the DNA TGTGCCAGCAGTGTAGAGGTTGGGAACACTGAAGCTTTCTTT. This translates into CASSVEVGNTEAFF.

The chain has TRBV4-3 and TRBJ1-1, with 8 bases matching TRBD1. CDR1 LGHNA and CDR2 YSLEER come from the germline V gene. Trimming cost V 4 bases and J 1 base; bases outside gene matches: 8. CDR3 length: 16 residues. This CDR3 reads CASSPGGYLGNTEAFF. As DNA, the CDR3 is TGCGCCAGCAGCCCAGGGGGCTACCTAGGGAACACTGAAGCTTTCTTT.

This rearrangement joins TRBV7-9 to TRBJ2-1; 12 bases line up with TRBD2. V was pared by 6 bases and J by 5 bases, with 8 bases of the junction left unmatched. In germline, CDR1 is SEHNR, CDR2 FQNEAQ (reference sequence). The CDR3 consists of 16 residues. Here the CDR3 DNA reads TGTGCCAGCAGTTATGGACTAGCGGGGATTCACAATGAGCAGTTCTTC. This encodes CASSYGLAGIHNEQFF.

V is TRBV25-1 and J is TRBJ2-7, with TRBD1 matching 7 bases. The CDR3 extends over 14 amino acids. V was pared by 4 bases and J by 1 base, with 4 bases of the junction left unmatched. Germline lookup yields CDR1 MGHDK and CDR2 SYGVNS. For the CDR3, the DNA is TGTGCCAGCAGTGGCATGACAGGGTCCTACGAGCAGTACTTC. Translated: CASSGMTGSYEQYF.

This rearrangement joins TRBV6-4 to TRBJ2-7, with a weak D call TRBD2 (5 bases). CDR1 and CDR2 from the germline V gene are MRHNA and SNTAGT. Trimming took off 3 bases at V and 3 bases at J, with 18 bases between the two ends. The CDR3 runs 16 residues. This CDR3 is CASSERVELPNYEQYF. In DNA form, the CDR3 reads TGTGCCAGCAGTGAGAGGGTAGAGTTGCCCAACTACGAGCAGTACTTC.

The chain has TRBV4-2 and TRBJ1-1; the D gene is possibly TRBD1 (5 bases). The CDR3 is made up of 14 amino acids. V lost 3 bases and J lost 5, with 13 bases in between. CDR1 LGHNA and CDR2 YNFKEQ come from the germline V gene. The CDR3 bases are TGTGCCAGCAGCCAGATCGCGCAGGGAACTGAAGCTTTCTTT. It is translated as CASSQIAQGTEAFF.

The V call is TRBV4-3, the J call TRBJ2-5; D perhaps matches TRBD1 (7 bases). The CDR3 is 13 residues long. V was clipped by 4 bases and J by 7 bases, with 13 bases between them. Germline assignment: CDR1 LGHNA and CDR2 YSLEER. This chain's CDR3 is CASSPMEGATQYF. DNA of the CDR3: TGCGCCAGCAGCCCGATGGAGGGGGCGACCCAGTACTTC.

V and J are TRBV5-6 and TRBJ1-3; 7 bases fit TRBD1. Germline assignment: CDR1 SGHDT and CDR2 YYEEEE. This CDR3 has 15 amino acids. The junction had 4 bases not matched to a gene; V was cut back by 1 base and J by 3 bases. The CDR3 coding sequence is TGTGCCAGCAGCTTGAACAGGGGATTTGGAAACACCATATATTTT. Its translation: CASSLNRGFGNTIYF.

The V gene is TRBV2, the J gene TRBJ2-2; 9 bases are a match to TRBD1. The CDR3 is 12 residues long. The germline V gene encodes CDR1 SNHLY and CDR2 FYNNEI. V gave up 11 bases and J gave up 7 bases; unmatched junction bases: 5. The CDR3 sequence is CASGTGNGELFF. The CDR3 region has the DNA TGTGCCTCCGGGACAGGGAACGGGGAGCTGTTTTTT.

The chain couples TRBV7-9 to TRBJ2-4; the match to TRBD1 covers 7 bases. Germline trimming cut 5 bases from V and 9 bases from J; bases unmatched to any gene: 19. Germline V lookup: CDR1 SEHNR, CDR2 FQNEAQ (reference sequence). This CDR3 spans 17 amino acids. The CDR3 protein is CASSAPLLSDRWGIQYF. In DNA form, the CDR3 reads TGTGCCAGCAGCGCGCCCCTCCTTTCGGACAGGTGGGGCATTCAGTACTTC.

This chain links TRBV11-2 with TRBJ2-1; TRBD2 aligns across 7 bases. Per germline, CDR1 SGHAT and CDR2 FQNNGV. V lost 5 bases, J lost 0 bases, and 7 bases stayed unmatched. This CDR3 comprises 16 residues. CDR3 DNA: TGTGCCAGCAGCCAATCTAGCGGTAGCTCCTACAATGAGCAGTTCTTC. It translates to CASSQSSGSSYNEQFF.